This section outlines one T cell receptor beta chain sequence together with its context. Its target antigen remains unknown. Base-call qualities are not available, and no considerably larger clone is one nucleotide away. The sample originates from a study of T cell changes during pregnancy in multiple sclerosis (dated by TCRdb to about 2019). Notes on the research overall: The study looked at changes in the T cell repertoire across pregnancy in women with multiple sclerosis.

Library construction relied on the immunoSEQ multiplex PCR assay. TCRdb stores this immuneACCESS table with in-frame sequences only. Part of the clones is absent; in the studies checked, under half of the shortfall reflects unresolved V genes, and no reason is known for the rest. The sample table lists fewer than 40,000 clones, around 91% of them with a count of one. Approximately 0.47% of the sample comes from the top ten. Taken from cysteine to phenylalanine, the CDR3 has 16 residues. Only CDR3 DNA is held: 48 bases, read in frame from base 1. Looking up the germline V gene yields CDR1 SGHRS and CDR2 YFSETQ. Unmatched junction bases come to 6, with V trimmed by 0 bases and J by 4 bases.

The V gene is TRBV5-1 and the J gene is TRBJ2-2; TRBD1 fits 7 bases in the junction. The specimen comprised CD4+ T cells from peripheral blood mononuclear cells, sampled in the second trimester of pregnancy. This receptor was taken from a female donor in good health, enrolled as a control in a pregnancy study. The CDR3 loop reads CASSLGATGPTGELFF. The nucleotide sequence reads TGCGCCAGCAGCTTGGGCGCGACAGGGCCCACCGGGGAGCTGTTTTTT.